This record concerns one T cell receptor (beta chain) sequence. Its target antigen remains unknown. No qualities accompany the bases; no much larger clone lies one base away. For the CD8 naive samples, CD45RO-negative cells were positively selected for CCR7, yielding a CD45RA+CCR7+ population from which TemRA cells were excluded. The donors were healthy, HIV-negative adults who had no recently reported acute infections or vaccinations. Every donor was a Caucasian adult residing in Nashville, Tennessee, USA. After blood collection by leukapheresis, PBMCs were isolated using Ficoll-Histopaque density gradient centrifugation and then cryopreserved in the vapor phase of liquid nitrogen. Purity and quantity of every magnetically sorted T cell population were checked by analytical flow cytometry. From each sorted fraction, genomic DNA was isolated and quantified by UV absorbance on a Nanodrop 2000c. A distance of 17 bases separates the germline ends of V and J, which lose 0 bases and 3 bases respectively. According to the germline V gene, CDR1 reads MGHRA and CDR2 reads YSYEKL. The cysteine opens and the phenylalanine closes a CDR3 of 17 amino acids. Only the CDR3 DNA stays, 51 bases, in frame from base 1.

The record originates from a study of shared clonotypes between healthy human individuals (dated by TCRdb to the early 2020s). Background for the entire study: The cohort comprised a couple of women and a few men aged 18 to 49 years. To estimate repertoire size and how much clonotype sharing occurs between individuals, the study deeply sequenced the blood TCR repertoires of a handful of healthy adults. Per donor, leukapheresis produced somewhere between about 0.8 and 9 billion PBMCs. To increase sequencing depth and limit assay-specific biases, different laboratories used diverse techniques to prepare libraries and sequence TCR repertoires. For each donor, CD4 naive and CD4 memory were each run on three plates, CD8 naive on two plates, and CD8 memory on one plate. The research as a whole found: Compared with non-shared clonotypes, clonotypes shared by all four sorted-subset donors had higher generation probabilities. Sampling was restricted to blood, and TCR repertoires in tissues likely differ from the TCR repertoires found in blood. Naive subsets generally had larger estimated clonotype richness than memory subsets did. Incomplete sequencing was indicated by rarefaction of sorted-subset datasets, despite the large sequencing depth. Because the study included a small number of donors, the genetic and exposure-history diversity represented was limited. Based on pairwise subsampling, the degree of clonotype sharing among donors was expected to be affected by sequencing depth. Sharing across several donors was observed for around 4.8% of naive CD4, under 4% of naive CD8, about 2.3% of memory CD4, and less than 0.45% of memory CD8 clonotypes.

Using the deep immunoSEQ assay, TCR CDR3 regions were amplified from genomic DNA by multiplex PCR. Extracted genomic DNA from each cell subset was spread evenly across all wells of several immunoSEQ 96-well plates, with each plate serving as a replicate. Each replicate PCR for sorted subsets received around 210 ng genomic DNA, equal to about 30,000 T cell genomes. The purified libraries were quantified using a Qubit 3.0 fluorometer, sized with a Bioanalyzer 2100, and then quantified again using the KAPA Library Quantification kit. Every immunoSEQ 96-well plate was sequenced on a separate single-read 150-cycle Illumina NextSeq 550 flow cell. In the authors' own workflow: Because the immunoSEQ output included only junctional sequences and no quality scores, the filtering could not be the same as the filtering used for full-length reads. To assign V/J genes and CDR3, sequences were annotated against IMGT germline references using PyIR, a Python wrapper for IgBLAST v1.9. Reads were filtered out if the reads had weak V/J assignments (E-value above 1e-6), no CDR3, stop codons, out-of-frame junctions, or ambiguous translated residues. V3J clonotypes were defined by identical inferred V gene, J gene, and CDR3 amino acid sequence. Percentage overlap between repertoires was calculated by dividing the number of shared unique clonotypes by the size of the smaller repertoire. Richness of each repertoire was evaluated using RTK rarefaction, the Chao1 estimator, and Recon v2.1 estimates of unobserved clonotypes. Generation probabilities were computed with OLGA for all TCRbeta clonotypes obtained by the gDNA method from four donors. The immuneACCESS repertoire file appears here via TCRdb, limited to in-frame rearrangements. These files lack a portion of the clones; in checked studies, under half of the deficit traces to unresolved V genes, and the cause of the others is not known. V, J and clone size reflect that table, while D and trimming were determined from the DNA. The sample data list about 2 million clones, and about 94% of these were observed just once. The ten largest clones add up to about 1.1% of the sample.

Sequencing was done on a sample of naive CD8+ T cells sorted from blood. Interpreted using the paper, the cell subset or site label stands for: CD45RA+CCR7+. The chain was built from TRBV4-1 and TRBJ1-1; possibly the D gene is TRBD1, per 5 matching bases. The sequence came from a young man in good health. This receptor carries the CDR3 CASSQEKGTHMDTEAFF. The bases are TGCGCCAGCAGCCAAGAGAAGGGGACCCATATGGACACTGAAGCTTTCTTT.